The clone carrying this T cell receptor (beta chain) was counted only a few times. These data originate in a study of blood T cells in healthy people across ages. Alongside a J-beta primer mix, a sample-barcoded 5' primer served in a second PCR lasting about 7 to 11 cycles. TCRdb fed the 5' RACE reads into MiXCR, producing one record per CDR3 protein. The table shows around 500,000 distinct CDR3 sequences, with around half occurring only once. Sequences were obtained from blood. This receptor was taken from a man aged 80 or over in good health.

The CDR3 DNA reads as TGCGCCAGCAGTGAAGGGGGCACAGATACGCAGTATTTT. Residues: CASSEGGTDTQYF. The rearrangement links TRBV10-1 to TRBJ2-3, with D possibly matching TRBD1 (5 bases). V was pared by 3 bases and J by 1 base, with 5 bases between. Germline CDR1 WNHNN, CDR2 SYGVQD (reference sequence). This CDR3 region has 13 residues.